This TCR beta chain emerged from a study of T cell repertoires and HLA-DP antigens. Study-level information: In vitro CD4+ alloreactivity was against HeLa-presented HLA-DP. DNA input averaged roughly 210 ng in sorted CD137+CD4+ and roughly 1.2 ug in pre-culture CD4+.

Study outcomes and limitations: The CD4+ repertoire was not split into naive and memory.

Concerning this clone itself: Its antigen is unidentified.

The primer mix covered 54 TRBV segments and 13 TRBJ segments. The data were produced by immunoSEQ multiplex PCR, yet TCRdb's version contains in-frame clones alone and is incomplete. The sample has about 89,000 clones, 86% seen once. The CDR3 loop spans 14 amino acids. J gave up 7 bases and V 2 bases, and 10 bases lay outside the gene matches. CDR1 and CDR2 from the germline V gene are GTSNPN and SVGIG (reference sequence). The sample was CD4+ T cells from PBMCs. The chain employs TRBV30 and TRBJ1-1, with TRBD1 identical over 7 bases. This TCR was recovered from a man between 45 and 60 years old in good health and CMV-seronegative. Here the CDR3 reads CAWSPTDRVGEAFF. CDR3 nucleotide sequence: TGTGCCTGGAGTCCAACCGACAGGGTGGGTGAAGCTTTCTTT.